The clone carrying this T cell receptor (beta chain) was observed a handful of times. Antigen specificity is unknown. The data were taken from a study of T cell responses to AZD1222 COVID-19 vaccine. Points from the study as a whole: Spike-specific TCR breadth and depth rose after two AZD1222 doses.

The protocol was immunoSEQ multiplex PCR, while the TCRdb copy is restricted to in-frame clones and leaves out a portion. There are roughly 100,000 clones in the sample; almost 85% occur only once, and approximately 15% lies in the top ten. The CDR3 runs to 14 residues. The V gene lost 8 bases and the J gene lost 3 bases, with 14 bases spanning the gap. Germline values: CDR1 MNHEY, CDR2 SMNVEV (reference sequence). Sequencing was performed on peripheral blood, taken on day 0 of AZD1222 vaccination. The TCR sequence derives from an adult in good health. The chain has TRBV27 and TRBJ1-5; possible D gene TRBD1, 5 bases. CDR3 DNA sequence: TGTGCCAGCCAACTCGGGGCAGACAATCAGCCCCAGCATTTT. Translating gives CASQLGADNQPQHF.